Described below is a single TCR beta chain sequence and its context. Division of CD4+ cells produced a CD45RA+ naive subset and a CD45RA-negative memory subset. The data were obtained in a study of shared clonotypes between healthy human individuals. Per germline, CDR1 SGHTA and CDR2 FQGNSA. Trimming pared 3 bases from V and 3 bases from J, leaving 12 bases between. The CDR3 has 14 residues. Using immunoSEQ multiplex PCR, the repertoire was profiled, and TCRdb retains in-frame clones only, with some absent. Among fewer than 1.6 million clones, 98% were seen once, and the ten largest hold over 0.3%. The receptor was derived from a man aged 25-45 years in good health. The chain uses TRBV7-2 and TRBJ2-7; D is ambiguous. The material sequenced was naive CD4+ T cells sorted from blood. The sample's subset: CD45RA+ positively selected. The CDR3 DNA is TGTGCCAGCAGCTTTGAGCCCCGCGGCTACGAGCAGTACTTC. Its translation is CASSFEPRGYEQYF.